This T cell receptor (beta chain) was recovered during a study of T cell responses to AZD1222 COVID-19 vaccine. Whole-study findings and limits: At 160-218 and 743-854, vaccine-associated CD4 TCRs were dominant, and they spanned spike.

On this clone: Its specificity is not known.

V lost 3 bases and J lost 8; bases outside the gene matches: 11. CDR3 length: 15 residues. CDR1 and CDR2 from the germline V gene are GTSNPN and SVGIG (reference sequence). This table comes from immunoSEQ multiplex PCR, and its TCRdb copy is limited to in-frame clones, with some not included. The repertoire holds approximately 190,000 clones, with roughly 92% as singletons. The chain recombines TRBV30 with TRBJ2-3, with TRBD2 matching 10 bases. The sequenced sample was peripheral blood, obtained 28 days after the second dose of the MenACWY control vaccine. The sequence derives from an adult who received the MenACWY meningococcal vaccine as a control. CDR3 bases: TGTGCCTGGAGCCTCGCGACTATAGCGGGGGGTACGCAGTATTTT. Amino acids: CAWSLATIAGGTQYF. Full variable domain (remainder filled in from reference TRBV30 and TRBJ2-3): SQTIHQWPATLVQPVGSPLSLECTVEGTSNPNLYWYRQAAGRGLQLLFYSVGIGQISSEVPQNLSASRPQDRQFILSSKKLLLSDSGFYLCAWSLATIAGGTQYFGPGTRLTVL.